The clone carrying this T cell receptor (beta chain) was detected only a few times. Its matching antigen is unknown. These data belong to a study of radiation and T cells in renal cell carcinoma. The time point: blood 4 weeks post-SBRT, at nephrectomy. The treatment is: 15 Gy SBRT to primary tumor, nephrectomy 4 weeks later. Nephrectomy followed 15 Gy stereotactic body radiation by 4 weeks. Serial blood draws occurred at baseline and 2 and 4 weeks post-SBRT. Study-wide findings and caveats: Pretreatment tumor biopsies were lacking, so baseline clonotypes are unknown. In blood, top tumor clones expanded by 2 weeks, shrinking by 4.

TCRdb keeps only in-frame clones here, not all; method: immunoSEQ multiplex PCR. This sample has approximately 150,000 clones, with 86% found just once. CDR1 and CDR2 from the germline V gene are SGHTA and FQGNSA. The germline V and J ends were trimmed by 4 bases and 7 bases, with 13 bases remaining between them. The CDR3 covers 14 residues. V is TRBV7-2 and J is TRBJ2-2; D may be TRBD1 (5 bases). The sequence was obtained from a woman in her 50s with renal cell carcinoma. The starting material was blood, obtained from a patient whose treatment included radiotherapy and nephrectomy. The CDR3 is CASSWKGRGGELFF. The CDR3 bases are TGTGCCAGCAGCTGGAAGGGGCGCGGCGGGGAGCTGTTTTTT.